The 31 T cell receptor beta chains reported below all come from one sample, sequenced in a study of blood T cell repertoires in COVID-19. Method: immunoSEQ multiplex PCR; TCRdb's copy keeps in-frame clones and lacks some. The sample gives 320,000 or so clones, less than 90% of which show up once; 1% is in the top ten. Material: PBMCs or T cells enriched from blood (not recorded which). These receptor sequences come from a woman in her thirties who had recovered from COVID-19.

This clone was seen a handful of times. The same CDR3 arises from other DNA sequences in this sample as well. The genes are TRBV3-1 (or the pseudogene TRBV3-2) and TRBJ1-5, with D hard to call. This CDR3 spans 14 amino acids. V shed 1 base and J shed 2 bases, with 6 bases lying between them. Germline-derived CDR1 and CDR2 are LGHDT and YNNKEL (reference sequence). The CDR3 protein is CASSQGSGNQPQHF. DNA for the CDR3: TGTGCCAGCAGCCAAGGCTCGGGCAATCAGCCCCAGCATTTT.

The V call is TRBV19, the J call TRBJ1-1; a possible D gene is TRBD1 (6 bases). V was clipped by 3 bases and J by 1 base, with 15 bases between them. The CDR3 covers 16 residues. CDR1 is LNHDA, CDR2 SQIVND, per germline (reference sequence). The DNA of the CDR3 is TGTGCCAGTAGTATTGGAACAGGGATGGGGAACACTGAAGCTTTCTTT. Residues: CASSIGTGMGNTEAFF.

The J gene is TRBJ2-7, the V gene TRBV6-6; D ambiguous. The germline V gene has CDR1 MNHNY and CDR2 SVGAGI (reference sequence). This CDR3 region has 14 residues. V was shortened by 0 bases and J by 2 bases, with 8 bases between the two germline ends. In nucleotides, the CDR3 is TGTGCCAGCAGTTACTCGCCGGGTACCTACGAGCAGTACTTC. It specifies CASSYSPGTYEQYF.

The chain couples TRBV19 to TRBJ2-1, with a tentative D call TRBD2 (5 bases). The germline V and J ends were trimmed by 5 bases and 3 bases, with 23 bases remaining between them. CDR3 size: 18 residues. The germline CDR1 and CDR2 sequences are LNHDA and SQIVND (reference sequence). The CDR3 DNA is TGTGCCAGTAGTGATCGGTTGGACCGCGGGCCTTTCTACAATGAGCAGTTCTTC. Translation gives CASSDRLDRGPFYNEQFF.

This clone appeared a few times. The genes are TRBV24-1 and TRBJ2-1; TRBD1 matches at 7 bases. The CDR3 has 13 residues. The junction had 6 bases not matched to a gene; V was cut back by 12 bases and J by 2 bases. CDR1 and CDR2 (germline): KGHDR, SFDVKD. This CDR3 is CAPERGPYNEQFF. The CDR3 bases are TGTGCCCCCGAGAGGGGGCCCTACAATGAGCAGTTCTTC.

The rearrangement links TRBV28 to TRBJ1-3; D remains ambiguous. The V end lost 8 bases, the J end lost 4 bases, and 3 bases lay between the germline ends. CDR1 and CDR2 (germline): MDHEN, SYDVKM. The CDR3 covers 10 residues. The CDR3, as DNA: TGTGCCAGCCGGGGAAACACCATATATTTT. Protein sequence: CASRGNTIYF.

This rearrangement joins TRBV4-1 to TRBJ1-4; no reliable D call. Germline V gene sequence: CDR1 MGHRA, CDR2 YSYEKL. V gave up 4 bases and J gave up 4 bases, with 16 bases separating them. CDR3 length: 16 amino acids. CDR3 in amino acids: CASSRLPGFGNEKLFF. The CDR3 region has the DNA TGCGCCAGCAGCCGCCTACCGGGTTTCGGTAATGAAAAACTGTTTTTT.

V is TRBV14 and J is TRBJ1-6; the D is unclear. Germline CDR1 and CDR2: SGHDN and FVKESK. The CDR3 length is 15 residues. Between the trimmed V and J ends, which lost 6 bases and 7 bases, there was a span of 16 bases. The CDR3 DNA sequence: TGTGCCAGCAGGTATAATTCGGGGTCGAATTCACCCCTCCACTTT. Translated: CASRYNSGSNSPLHF.

The J gene is TRBJ1-1, the V gene TRBV7-9, with D possibly being TRBD1 (5 bases). The germline gives CDR1 SEHNR, CDR2 FQNEAQ (reference sequence). This CDR3 is built from 12 residues. V shed 2 bases and J shed 6 bases, with 7 bases lying between them. The CDR3 nucleotides are TGTGCCAGCAGCTTACGGGGGGCTGAAGCTTTCTTT. Amino acid sequence: CASSLRGAEAFF. The full variable domain, in which reference TRBV7-9 and TRBJ1-1 provide the parts outside the CDR3, is DTGVSQNPRHKITKRGQNVTFRCDPISEHNRLYWYRQTLGQGPEFLTYFQNEAQLEKSRLLSDRFSAERPKGSFSTLEIQRTEQGDSAMYLCASSLRGAEAFFGQGTRLTVV.

The rearrangement links TRBV18 to TRBJ1-3; D possibly corresponds to TRBD1 (5 bases). Germline CDR1 and CDR2: KGHSH and LQKENI. Trimming left V 1 base short and J 0 bases short, with 16 bases between. The CDR3 runs to 18 residues. Here the CDR3 DNA reads TGTGCCAGCTCACCACGTTCTGCAGGGCGAAACTCTGGAAACACCATATATTTT. This translates into CASSPRSAGRNSGNTIYF.

This chain uses TRBV27 with TRBJ2-7, with a weak D call TRBD2 (5 bases). CDR3 size: 16 residues. The V end was cut by 3 bases, the J end by 2 bases, with 17 bases between. Germline V gene sequence: CDR1 MNHEY, CDR2 SMNVEV (reference sequence). The CDR3 DNA is TGTGCCAGCAGTTTCCAACAGACTATCCATCCCTACGAGCAGTACTTC. Translated, it gives CASSFQQTIHPYEQYF.

V gene TRBV6-6 combines with J gene TRBJ1-1; TRBD1 might be the D (5 bases). The V and J ends lost 6 bases and 3 bases respectively, with 26 bases between them. CDR1 is MNHNY, CDR2 SVGAGI, per germline (reference sequence). The CDR3 loop spans 18 amino acids. The CDR3 DNA reads as TGTGCCAGCAGCCGACATACGGGCAGGGCGAGTTTACACACTGAAGCTTTCTTT. It yields the protein CASSRHTGRASLHTEAFF.

V usage is TRBV2 and J usage is TRBJ2-3, with 7 positions matching TRBD2. CDR1 and CDR2 from the germline V gene are SNHLY and FYNNEI. Germline trimming cut 5 bases from V and 8 bases from J; bases unmatched to any gene: 4. This CDR3 comprises 12 residues. The CDR3 DNA follows: TGTGCCAGCAGTACTTCTAGCGGTACGCAGTATTTT. This translates into CASSTSSGTQYF.

The rearrangement uses TRBV5-6 and TRBJ2-2; TRBD1 matches at 7 bases. V was pared by 4 bases and J by 5 bases, with 5 bases of the junction left unmatched. The CDR3 sequence is 14 residues long. The germline V gene has CDR1 SGHDT and CDR2 YYEEEE. CDR3 nucleotides: TGTGCCAGCAGCCCGACAGGGTGGACCGGGGAGCTGTTTTTT. Amino acid sequence: CASSPTGWTGELFF.

This clone was counted between two and nine times. The gene calls are TRBV19 and TRBJ1-5, with TRBD1 identical over 7 bases. Trimming cost V 8 bases and J 11 bases; bases outside gene matches: 18. Germline CDR1 LNHDA, CDR2 SQIVND (reference sequence). This CDR3 is built from 15 residues. The CDR3 loop reads CASLGEEQGSAAQHF. CDR3 in DNA: TGTGCCAGTCTCGGGGAGGAACAGGGGTCTGCGGCCCAGCATTTT.

This chain joins TRBV10-3 and TRBJ2-1; TRBD2 might be the D (5 bases). Trimming removed 3 bases at V and 3 bases at J, with 9 bases between. The germline V gene encodes CDR1 ENHRY and CDR2 SYGVKD. CDR3 length: 14 residues. CDR3 loop: CAISERDDYNEQFF. The CDR3 DNA is TGTGCCATCAGTGAACGGGATGACTACAATGAGCAGTTCTTC.

This chain joins TRBV4-1 and TRBJ1-6; D is unresolved. Trimming shortened V by 1 base and J by 4 bases, and 8 bases separated the two germline ends. The CDR3 has 15 amino acids. Germline-derived CDR1 and CDR2 are MGHRA and YSYEKL. The DNA for the CDR3 is TGCGCCAGCAGCCAAGGGCGGAATTATAATTCACCCCTCCACTTT. Translated, it gives CASSQGRNYNSPLHF.

V is TRBV7-8 and J is TRBJ2-3; 9 nucleotides line up with TRBD2. The CDR3 sequence is 18 residues long. The junction had 12 bases not matched to a gene; V was cut back by 5 bases and J by 0 bases. Germline V gene lookup returns CDR1 SGHVS and CDR2 FQNEAQ. DNA of the CDR3: TGTGCCAGCAGCCCAGAAGGATGGCGGGGGGGCAGCACAGATACGCAGTATTTT. This gives the protein CASSPEGWRGGSTDTQYF.

The rearrangement links TRBV27 to TRBJ2-7; TRBD1 matches at 8 bases. The V gene end was trimmed by 3 bases and the J gene end by 7 bases; junction bases not matched to a gene: 11. Germline CDR1 is MNHEY and CDR2 is SMNVEV (reference sequence). The CDR3 covers 15 residues. The chain's CDR3 is CASSFLGTGGSEQYF. The CDR3 DNA reads as TGTGCCAGCAGTTTCTTAGGCACAGGGGGTTCAGAGCAGTACTTC.

This chain uses TRBV7-9 with TRBJ2-1; the D gene is possibly TRBD1 (6 bases). CDR1 is SEHNR, CDR2 FQNEAQ, per germline (reference sequence). The CDR3 is 18 amino acids. Trimming stripped 3 bases from V and 6 bases from J, with 24 bases between. This CDR3 is CASSFSPLNRVMSNEQFF. CDR3 nucleotides: TGTGCCAGCAGCTTTTCCCCCCTAAACAGGGTGATGAGCAATGAGCAGTTCTTC.

V usage is TRBV7-9 and J usage is TRBJ2-7; 9 bases fit TRBD1. Per the germline V gene, CDR1 is SEHNR and CDR2 is FQNEAQ (reference sequence). This CDR3 is 14 amino acids long. After removal of 5 bases from V and 6 bases from J, the junction contained 8 bases not matched to a gene. DNA for the CDR3: TGTGCCAGCAGCCCCGGGACAGGGTTGTCCGAGCAGTACTTC. Its translation: CASSPGTGLSEQYF.

The chain recombines TRBV29-1 with TRBJ2-7; D is possibly TRBD1 (6 bases). The CDR3 consists of 15 residues. Germline V lookup: CDR1 SQVTM, CDR2 ANQGSEA. The V end lost 7 bases, the J end lost 2 bases, and 21 bases lay between the germline ends. This CDR3 is CSAELGPGATYEQYF. Written as DNA, the CDR3 is TGCAGCGCCGAACTTGGGCCAGGGGCCACCTACGAGCAGTACTTC.

This chain connects TRBV3-1 (or the pseudogene TRBV3-2) to TRBJ1-2; 8 nucleotides align to TRBD1. The trim removed 1 base at V and 4 bases at J, leaving 5 bases unmatched. This CDR3 comprises 15 residues. In germline, CDR1 is LGHDT, CDR2 YNNKEL (reference sequence). The CDR3 DNA sequence: TGTGCCAGCAGCCAAGGGACAGGGCAACGCTATGGCTACACCTTC. It specifies CASSQGTGQRYGYTF.

The chain joins TRBV5-5 to TRBJ2-7, with a weak D call TRBD1 (6 bases). CDR3 length equals 17 residues. Trimming removed 0 bases at V and 4 bases at J, with 20 bases between. Germline V gene sequence: CDR1 SGHKS, CDR2 YYEKEE (reference sequence). For the CDR3, the DNA is TGTGCCAGCAGCTTGGCCAGGGGCGCGGCCTTTGGGTACGAGCAGTACTTC. Its protein product is CASSLARGAAFGYEQYF.

V and J are TRBV4-1 and TRBJ2-7; D not resolved. This CDR3 region has 15 residues. Trimming removed 4 bases from V and 2 bases from J, with 15 bases in between. Germline V gene data show CDR1 as MGHRA and CDR2 as YSYEKL. CDR3 coding DNA: TGCGCCAGCAGCCTCGGTGGTGCCCCGACCTACGAGCAGTACTTC. This gives the protein CASSLGGAPTYEQYF.

This rearrangement joins TRBV2 to TRBJ1-4; TRBD1 is a possible D gene (6 bases). The germline CDR1 and CDR2 sequences are SNHLY and FYNNEI. V shed 8 bases and J shed 4 bases, with 11 bases lying between them. The CDR3 totals 13 residues. The CDR3 sequence: CASAVDSNEKLFF. The CDR3 region has the DNA TGTGCCAGCGCCGTGGACAGTAATGAAAAACTGTTTTTT.

The gene calls are TRBV20-1 and TRBJ2-1; TRBD1 might be the D (6 bases). CDR3 size: 15 residues. Deletions cut 3 bases from V and 10 bases from J, with 22 bases between. Germline V gene sequence: CDR1 DFQATT, CDR2 SNEGSKA (reference sequence). The chain's CDR3 is CSASSGTKRFGEQFF. The CDR3 nucleotides read TGCAGTGCTAGTTCCGGGACAAAGCGTTTTGGGGAGCAGTTCTTC.

The chain recombines TRBV9 with TRBJ1-6, with TRBD1 matching over 7 bases. V was clipped by 0 bases and J by 7 bases; unmatched bases: 4. The V gene's germline CDR1 is SGDLS and CDR2 YYNGEE. CDR3 length: 15 amino acids. CDR3 amino acids: CASSVADRENSPLHF. The CDR3 nucleotides are TGTGCCAGCAGCGTAGCTGACAGGGAAAATTCACCCCTCCACTTT.

DNA of the CDR3: TGTGCCAGCAGGCCCGGGACAGGGACCTACGAGCAGTACTTC. It encodes CASRPGTGTYEQYF. The chain is built from TRBV2 and TRBJ2-7, with TRBD1 matching 9 bases. The CDR3 spans 14 residues. Germline values: CDR1 SNHLY, CDR2 FYNNEI. Trimming removed 6 bases from V and 2 bases from J; junction bases left unmatched: 5.

The chain carries TRBV3-1 (or the pseudogene TRBV3-2) and TRBJ1-6; D unclear. Germline V gene sequence: CDR1 LGHDT, CDR2 YNNKEL (reference sequence). The V end lost 4 bases, the J end lost 0 bases, and 13 bases lay between the germline ends. The CDR3 has 17 residues. The CDR3 protein is CASSPREISSYNSPLHF. The DNA for the CDR3 is TGTGCCAGCAGCCCCCGGGAAATAAGCTCCTATAATTCACCCCTCCACTTT.

The chain couples TRBV10-3 to TRBJ2-4, with 10 bases aligning to TRBD1. V lost 6 bases to trimming and J lost 9 bases; unmatched junction nucleotides: 11. This CDR3 is 15 amino acids long. In germline, CDR1 is ENHRY, CDR2 SYGVKD. The CDR3 here is CAISFTGTGESIQYF. The CDR3 coding sequence is TGTGCCATCAGCTTCACCGGGACAGGGGAAAGCATTCAGTACTTC.